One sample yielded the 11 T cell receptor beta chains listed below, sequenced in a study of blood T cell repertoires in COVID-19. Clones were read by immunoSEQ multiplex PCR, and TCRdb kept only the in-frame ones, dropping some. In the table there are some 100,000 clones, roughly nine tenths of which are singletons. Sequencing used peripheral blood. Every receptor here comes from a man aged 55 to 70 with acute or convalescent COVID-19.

CDR3: CASNSGRGTGELFF. The DNA for the CDR3 is TGTGCCAGCAATAGCGGGAGGGGGACCGGGGAGCTGTTTTTT. The rearrangement joins TRBV6-5 to TRBJ2-2; 11 nucleotides match TRBD2. The V segment lost 7 bases and the J segment 5 bases; nucleotides outside the gene matches: 3. CDR1 is MNHEY, CDR2 SVGAGI, per germline. The CDR3 is 14 amino acids.

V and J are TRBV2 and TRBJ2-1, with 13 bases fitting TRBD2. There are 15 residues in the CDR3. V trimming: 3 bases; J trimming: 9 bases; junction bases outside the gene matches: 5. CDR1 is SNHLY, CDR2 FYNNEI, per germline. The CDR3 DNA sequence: TGTGCCAGCAGTGATGGGACTAGCGGGGACGGTGAGCAGTTCTTC. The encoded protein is CASSDGTSGDGEQFF. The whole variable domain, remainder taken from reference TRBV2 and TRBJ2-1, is EPEVTQTPSHQVTQMGQEVILRCVPISNHLYFYWYRQILGQKVEFLVSFYNNEISEKSEIFDDQFSVERPDGSNFTLKIRSTKLEDSAMYFCASSDGTSGDGEQFFGPGTRLTVL.

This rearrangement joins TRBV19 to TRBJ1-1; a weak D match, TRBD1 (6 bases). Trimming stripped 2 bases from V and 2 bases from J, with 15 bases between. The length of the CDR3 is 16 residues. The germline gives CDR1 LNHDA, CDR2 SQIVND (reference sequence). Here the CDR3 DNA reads TGTGCCAGTAGTATATATTTAAGGGGGTTCAACACTGAAGCTTTCTTT. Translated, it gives CASSIYLRGFNTEAFF.

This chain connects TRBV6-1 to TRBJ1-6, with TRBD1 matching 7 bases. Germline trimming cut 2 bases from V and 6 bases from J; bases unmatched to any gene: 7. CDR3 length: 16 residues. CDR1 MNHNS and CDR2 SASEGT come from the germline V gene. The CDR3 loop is CASSESAGTANSPLHF. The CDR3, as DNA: TGTGCCAGCAGTGAAAGTGCGGGGACAGCTAATTCACCCCTCCACTTT.

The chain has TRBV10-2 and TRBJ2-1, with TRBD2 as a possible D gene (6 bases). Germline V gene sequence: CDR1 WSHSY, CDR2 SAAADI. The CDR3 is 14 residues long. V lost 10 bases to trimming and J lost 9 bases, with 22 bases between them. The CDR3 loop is CATFGTSVSGEQFF. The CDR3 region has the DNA TGCGCCACCTTCGGGACTTCTGTATCCGGTGAGCAGTTCTTC.

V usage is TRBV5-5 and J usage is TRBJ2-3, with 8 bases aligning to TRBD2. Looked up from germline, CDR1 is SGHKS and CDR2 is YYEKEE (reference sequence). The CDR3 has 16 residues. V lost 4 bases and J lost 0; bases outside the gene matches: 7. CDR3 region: CASSVLAALSTDTQYF. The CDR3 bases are TGTGCCAGCAGCGTACTAGCGGCCCTTAGCACAGATACGCAGTATTTT.

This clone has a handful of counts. The CDR3, as DNA: TGTGCCATCAGTGCCGGGGTTAGCACAGGGGGCACAGATACGCAGTATTTT. It specifies CAISAGVSTGGTDTQYF. V usage is TRBV10-3 and J usage is TRBJ2-3; 7 positions match TRBD1. From germline, CDR1 is ENHRY and CDR2 SYGVKD. The CDR3 has 17 amino acids. Trimming cost V 4 bases and J 1 base; bases outside gene matches: 11.

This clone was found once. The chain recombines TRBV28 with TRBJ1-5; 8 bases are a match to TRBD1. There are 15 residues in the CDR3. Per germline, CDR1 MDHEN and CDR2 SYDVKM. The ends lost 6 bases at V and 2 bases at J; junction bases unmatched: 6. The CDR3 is CASSPMTGGNQPQHF. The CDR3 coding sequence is TGTGCCAGCAGCCCAATGACAGGGGGCAATCAGCCCCAGCATTTT.

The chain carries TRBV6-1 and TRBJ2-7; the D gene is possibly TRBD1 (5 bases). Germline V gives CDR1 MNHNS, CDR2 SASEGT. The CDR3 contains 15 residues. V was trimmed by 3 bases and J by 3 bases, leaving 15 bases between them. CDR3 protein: CASSEGWQGSYEQYF. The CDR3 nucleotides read TGTGCCAGCAGTGAGGGATGGCAGGGTAGCTACGAGCAGTACTTC.

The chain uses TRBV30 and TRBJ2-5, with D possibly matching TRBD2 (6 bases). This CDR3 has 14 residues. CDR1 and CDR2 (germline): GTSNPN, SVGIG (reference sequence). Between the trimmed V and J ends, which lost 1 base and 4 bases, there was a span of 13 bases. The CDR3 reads CAWSAAGLGETQYF. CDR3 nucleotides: TGTGCCTGGAGTGCGGCGGGGTTGGGAGAGACCCAGTACTTC.

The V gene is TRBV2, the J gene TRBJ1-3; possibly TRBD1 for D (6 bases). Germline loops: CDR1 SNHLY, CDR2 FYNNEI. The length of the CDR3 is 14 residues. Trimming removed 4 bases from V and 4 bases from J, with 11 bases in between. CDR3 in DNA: TGTGCCAGCAGTGCGGACAGAGAAGGAAACACCATATATTTT. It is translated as CASSADREGNTIYF.